Ten or more counts support the clone carrying this T cell receptor beta chain. The antigen remains undetermined. Attached unique molecular identifiers marked individual cDNA molecules. MiXCR, applied by TCRdb to the 5' RACE reads, yields one record per CDR3 protein. The sample yields 100,000 to 150,000 distinct CDR3 sequences, about 15% seen once. This sample is part of a study of early T cells in non-severe SARS-CoV-2 infection. The overall study: Sequenced bulk RNA came from whole blood that was unsorted, and chains were unpaired. Study-wide findings and caveats: Using VDJdb, the matching emphasized anti-spike CD8 responses while missing private and CD4 specificities.

CDR1 is SGHVS and CDR2 is FNYEAQ in the germline V gene. Trimming took 1 base from V and 5 from J, leaving 8 bases between them. The CDR3 has 14 amino acids. Sequencing used whole blood. The rearrangement links TRBV7-6 to TRBJ2-2; D not resolved. This clonotype originated in an adult who was a healthcare worker with PCR-confirmed SARS-CoV-2 infection or an uninfected control (not recorded which). The CDR3 coding sequence is TGTGCCAGCAGCTTAGGGAGTCTGACCGGGGAGCTGTTTTTT. It yields the protein CASSLGSLTGELFF. Variable domain in full (rest from reference TRBV7-6 and TRBJ2-2): GAGVSQSPRYKVTKRGQDVALRCDPISGHVSLYWYRQALGQGPEFLTYFNYEAQQDKSGLPNDRFSAERPEGSISTLTIQRTEQRDSAMYRCASSLGSLTGELFFGEGSRLTVL.